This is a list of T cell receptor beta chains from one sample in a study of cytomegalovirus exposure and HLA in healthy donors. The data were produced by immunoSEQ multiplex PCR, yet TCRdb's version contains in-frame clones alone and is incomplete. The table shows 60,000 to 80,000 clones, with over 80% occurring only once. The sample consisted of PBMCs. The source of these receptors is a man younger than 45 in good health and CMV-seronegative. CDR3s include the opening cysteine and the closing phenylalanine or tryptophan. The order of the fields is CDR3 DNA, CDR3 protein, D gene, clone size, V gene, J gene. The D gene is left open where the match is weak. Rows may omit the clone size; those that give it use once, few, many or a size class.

TGTGCCAGCAGTTACTCGGACAGGACAGATACGCAGTATTTT	CASSYSDRTDTQYF	TRBD1	NA	TRBV6-5	TRBJ2-3
TGTGCCAGCGCGGTGAGAGACAGGGATCCAGCTTTCTTT	CASAVRDRDPAFF	TRBD1	NA	TRBV7-3	TRBJ1-1
TGCGCCAGCAGCCCGGCTGACAGGGGCTATGGCTACACCTTC	CASSPADRGYGYTF	TRBD1	NA	TRBV4-3	TRBJ1-2
TGCAGCTCCCAGGGGGCCAGCATGCAAGGGACCCAGTACTTC	CSSQGASMQGTQYF	TRBD1	few	TRBV29-1	TRBJ2-5
TGTGCCAGCAGTTTGGGGGGTGGGACAGACAATGAGCAGTTCTTC	CASSLGGGTDNEQFF	NA	NA	TRBV28	TRBJ2-1
TGCAGCGTGGCGGACAGTTCCTACGAGCAGTACTTC	CSVADSSYEQYF	NA	NA	TRBV29-1	TRBJ2-7
TGCGCCAGCAGCCTAGACTATAACGGGGGGACCAATGAGCAGTTCTTC	CASSLDYNGGTNEQFF	TRBD2	NA	TRBV4-3	TRBJ2-1
TGCAGCGGGGTTGGGGGGATGAGTGATGAGCAGTTCTTC	CSGVGGMSDEQFF	NA	NA	TRBV29-1	TRBJ2-1
TGTGCCAGCAGACGGACAGCCACCGGGGAGCTGTTTTTT	CASRRTATGELFF	NA	NA	TRBV7-2	TRBJ2-2
TGTGCCAGCAGACAGCTTATTAACTATGGCTACACCTTC	CASRQLINYGYTF	NA	NA	TRBV6-1	TRBJ1-2
TGTGCCAGCAGTGACGAAACCGGGACAGGGGGACATGGCTACACCTTC	CASSDETGTGGHGYTF	TRBD1	once	TRBV6-1	TRBJ1-2
TGTGCCAGCAGCGAGTATCTTTCGTCTGAGCAGTTCTTC	CASSEYLSSEQFF	NA	once	TRBV6-4	TRBJ2-1
TGTGCCAGCAGTGAAGCGAGCGGGACCTTCACAGATACGCAGTATTTT	CASSEASGTFTDTQYF	TRBD2	NA	TRBV6-1	TRBJ2-3
TGCGCCAGCAGCCTTCAGTCGCGACTAGCGACAGATACGCAGTATTTT	CASSLQSRLATDTQYF	TRBD2	NA	TRBV10-2	TRBJ2-3
TGTGCCAGCTCACCGCAACTGGACTGGACAGGAACCTACGAGCAGTACTTC	CASSPQLDWTGTYEQYF	TRBD1	NA	TRBV18	TRBJ2-7
TGTGCCAGCAGCAAGCAATGGTGGGCGTCTAGCGGTTCCCAAACAGATACGCAGTATTTT	CASSKQWWASSGSQTDTQYF	NA	NA	TRBV21-1	TRBJ2-3
TGCAGCGTTAGGGGGGGTGGAGGGGATACGCAGTATTTT	CSVRGGGGDTQYF	NA	NA	TRBV29-1	TRBJ2-3
TGTGCCAGCAGTTACGAACAGTCCTCTGGAAACACCATATATTTT	CASSYEQSSGNTIYF	NA	few	TRBV6-6	TRBJ1-3
TGTGCCAGCAGCTCCCGGGGGTGGAAAGAGACCCAGTACTTC	CASSSRGWKETQYF	NA	NA	TRBV9	TRBJ2-5
TGTGCCAGCTCACCAAGTCTCCCGGGTCTTAACACTGAAGCTTTCTTT	CASSPSLPGLNTEAFF	NA	NA	TRBV18	TRBJ1-1